This entry describes one TCR beta chain. With 3 bases clipped from V and 4 bases from J, the junction kept 6 bases outside the gene matches. There are 15 residues in the CDR3. Germline V gene sequence: CDR1 KGHSH, CDR2 LQKENI. It was with 60 Vbeta and 13 Jbeta primers that the PCR ran. Sequenced by immunoSEQ multiplex PCR; TCRdb stores in-frame clones only, minus some. This sample's table has 60,000 to 65,000 clones. The data were taken from a study of cytomegalovirus exposure and HLA in healthy donors. Whole-study context: About 84% of 300 to 450 genotyped donors fell in the Caucasian-associated ancestry cluster.

This sequence was found in a man aged 30-40 years in good health and CMV-seropositive. Sequencing was done on a sample of PBMCs. This chain joins TRBV18 and TRBJ2-7; 10 bases are a match to TRBD1. CDR3 sequence: CASSPGTGDRYEQYF. The CDR3 nucleotides read TGTGCCAGCTCACCCGGGACAGGGGACAGGTACGAGCAGTACTTC.